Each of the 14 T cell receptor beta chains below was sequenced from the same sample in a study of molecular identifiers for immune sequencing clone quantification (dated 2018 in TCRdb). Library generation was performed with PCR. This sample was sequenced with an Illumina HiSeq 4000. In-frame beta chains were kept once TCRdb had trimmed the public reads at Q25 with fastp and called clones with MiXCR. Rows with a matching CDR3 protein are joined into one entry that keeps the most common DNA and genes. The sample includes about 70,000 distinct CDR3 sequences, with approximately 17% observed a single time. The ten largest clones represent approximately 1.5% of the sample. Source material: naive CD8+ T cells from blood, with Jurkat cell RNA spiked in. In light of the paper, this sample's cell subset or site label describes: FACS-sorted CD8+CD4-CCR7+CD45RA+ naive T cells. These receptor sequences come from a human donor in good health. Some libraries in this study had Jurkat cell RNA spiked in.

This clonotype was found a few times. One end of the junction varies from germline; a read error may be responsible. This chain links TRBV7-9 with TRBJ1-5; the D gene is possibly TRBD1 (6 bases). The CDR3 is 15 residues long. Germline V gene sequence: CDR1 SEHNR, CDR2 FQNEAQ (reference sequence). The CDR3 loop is CASSSMDSEYQPRHF. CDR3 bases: TGTGCCAGCAGCTCCATGGACAGCGAGTATCAGCCCCGGCATTTT.

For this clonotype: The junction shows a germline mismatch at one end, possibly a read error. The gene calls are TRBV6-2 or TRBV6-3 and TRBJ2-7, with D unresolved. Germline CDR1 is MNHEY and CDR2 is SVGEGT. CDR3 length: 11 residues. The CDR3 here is CASAESYGQYF. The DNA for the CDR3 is TGTGCCAGCGCGGAATCCTACGGGCAGTACTTC.

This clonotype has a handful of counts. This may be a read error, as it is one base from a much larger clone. Written as DNA, the CDR3 is TGCGCCAGCAGCTCGCGACTAGCGACCTACACAGATACGCGGTATTTT. Encoded protein: CASSSRLATYTDTRYF. The chain employs TRBV5-1 and TRBJ2-3; TRBD2 matches at 8 bases. The CDR3 length is 16 residues. CDR1 is SGHRS, CDR2 YFSETQ, per germline.

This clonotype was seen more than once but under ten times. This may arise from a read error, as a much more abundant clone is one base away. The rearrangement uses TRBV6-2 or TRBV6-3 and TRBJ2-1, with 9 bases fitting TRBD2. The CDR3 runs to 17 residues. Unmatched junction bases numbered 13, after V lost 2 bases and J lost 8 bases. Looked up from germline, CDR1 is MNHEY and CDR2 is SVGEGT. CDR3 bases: TGTGCCAGCAGTTACGCGCCCGGGACTAGCATTTTCTATGAGCAGTTCTTC. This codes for CASSYAPGTSIFYEQFF.

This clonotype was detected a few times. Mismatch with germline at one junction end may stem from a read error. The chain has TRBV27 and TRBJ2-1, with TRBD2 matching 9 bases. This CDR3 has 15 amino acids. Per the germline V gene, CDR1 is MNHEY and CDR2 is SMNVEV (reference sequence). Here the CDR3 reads CAGSHPIAGANEQFF. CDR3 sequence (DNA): TGTGCCGGCAGCCACCCAATAGCGGGGGCGAATGAGCAGTTCTTC.

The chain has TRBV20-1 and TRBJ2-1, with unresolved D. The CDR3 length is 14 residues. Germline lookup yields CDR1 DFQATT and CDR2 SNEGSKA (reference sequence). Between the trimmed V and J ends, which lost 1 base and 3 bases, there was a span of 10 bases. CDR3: CSARGLADYNEQFF. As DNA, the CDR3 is TGCAGTGCTAGAGGCCTGGCCGACTACAATGAGCAGTTCTTC.

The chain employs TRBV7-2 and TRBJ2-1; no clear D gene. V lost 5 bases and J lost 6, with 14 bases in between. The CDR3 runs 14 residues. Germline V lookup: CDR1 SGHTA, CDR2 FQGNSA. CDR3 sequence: CASSPGLEGNEQFF. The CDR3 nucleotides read TGTGCCAGCAGCCCCGGGCTGGAAGGCAATGAGCAGTTCTTC. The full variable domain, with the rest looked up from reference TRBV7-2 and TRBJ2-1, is GAGVSQSPSNKVTEKGKDVELRCDPISGHTALYWYRQSLGQGLEFLIYFQGNSAPDKSGLPSDRFSAERTGGSVSTLTIQRTQQEDSAVYLCASSPGLEGNEQFFGPGTRLTVL.

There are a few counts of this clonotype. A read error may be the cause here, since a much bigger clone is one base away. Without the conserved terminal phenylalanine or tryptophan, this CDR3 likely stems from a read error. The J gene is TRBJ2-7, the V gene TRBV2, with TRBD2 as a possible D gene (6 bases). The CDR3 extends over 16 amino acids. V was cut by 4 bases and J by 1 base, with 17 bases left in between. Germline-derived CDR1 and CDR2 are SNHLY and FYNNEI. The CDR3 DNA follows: TGTGCCAGCAGTGCGGCCTACGGGGGTGGGTCCTACGAGCAGTACCTC. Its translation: CASSAAYGGGSYEQYL.

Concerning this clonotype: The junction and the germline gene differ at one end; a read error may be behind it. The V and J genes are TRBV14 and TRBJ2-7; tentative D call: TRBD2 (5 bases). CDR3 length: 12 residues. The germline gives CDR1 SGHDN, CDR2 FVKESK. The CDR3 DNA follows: TGTGCCAGCTGCCAGAGGGCCTGCGAGCAGTACTTC. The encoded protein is CASCQRACEQYF.

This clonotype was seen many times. In nucleotides, the CDR3 is TGTGCCAGCAGTTTGACGGGGCTGATGAACACTGAAGCTTTCTTT. As protein: CASSLTGLMNTEAFF. The chain is built from TRBV27 and TRBJ1-1; D might be TRBD1 (5 bases). CDR1 and CDR2 from the germline V gene are MNHEY and SMNVEV (reference sequence). The V gene lost 3 bases and the J gene lost 0 bases, with 11 bases spanning the gap. The CDR3 totals 15 residues.

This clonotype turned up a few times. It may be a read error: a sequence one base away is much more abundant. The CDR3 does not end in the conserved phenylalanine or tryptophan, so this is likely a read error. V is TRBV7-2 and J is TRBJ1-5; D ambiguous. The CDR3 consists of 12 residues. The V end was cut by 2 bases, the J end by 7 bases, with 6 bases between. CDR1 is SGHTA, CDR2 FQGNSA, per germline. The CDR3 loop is CASSLIGQPQHS. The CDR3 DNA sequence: TGTGCCAGCAGCTTAATTGGGCAGCCCCAGCATTCT.

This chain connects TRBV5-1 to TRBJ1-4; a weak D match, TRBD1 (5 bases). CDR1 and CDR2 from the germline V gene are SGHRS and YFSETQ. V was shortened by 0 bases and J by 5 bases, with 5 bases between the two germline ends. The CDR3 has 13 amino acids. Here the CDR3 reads CASSLEGNEKLFF. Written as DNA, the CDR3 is TGCGCCAGCAGCTTGGAGGGGAATGAAAAACTGTTTTTT.

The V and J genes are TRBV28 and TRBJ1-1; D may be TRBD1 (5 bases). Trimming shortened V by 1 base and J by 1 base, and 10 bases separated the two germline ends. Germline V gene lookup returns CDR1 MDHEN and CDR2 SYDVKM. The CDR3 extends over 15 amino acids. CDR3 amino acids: CASSLFRGANTEAFF. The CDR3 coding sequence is TGTGCCAGCAGTTTATTCCGAGGGGCGAACACTGAAGCTTTCTTT. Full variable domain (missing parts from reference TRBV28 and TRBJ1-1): DVKVTQSSRYLVKRTGEKVFLECVQDMDHENMFWYRQDPGLGLRLIYFSYDVKMKEKGDIPEGYSVSREKKERFSLILESASTNQTSMYLCASSLFRGANTEAFFGQGTRLTVV.

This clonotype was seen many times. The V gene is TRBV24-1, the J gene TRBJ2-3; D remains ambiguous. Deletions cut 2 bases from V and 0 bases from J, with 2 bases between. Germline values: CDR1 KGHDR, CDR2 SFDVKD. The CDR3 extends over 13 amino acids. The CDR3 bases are TGTGCCACCAGTGATTATAGCACAGATACGCAGTATTTT. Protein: CATSDYSTDTQYF.